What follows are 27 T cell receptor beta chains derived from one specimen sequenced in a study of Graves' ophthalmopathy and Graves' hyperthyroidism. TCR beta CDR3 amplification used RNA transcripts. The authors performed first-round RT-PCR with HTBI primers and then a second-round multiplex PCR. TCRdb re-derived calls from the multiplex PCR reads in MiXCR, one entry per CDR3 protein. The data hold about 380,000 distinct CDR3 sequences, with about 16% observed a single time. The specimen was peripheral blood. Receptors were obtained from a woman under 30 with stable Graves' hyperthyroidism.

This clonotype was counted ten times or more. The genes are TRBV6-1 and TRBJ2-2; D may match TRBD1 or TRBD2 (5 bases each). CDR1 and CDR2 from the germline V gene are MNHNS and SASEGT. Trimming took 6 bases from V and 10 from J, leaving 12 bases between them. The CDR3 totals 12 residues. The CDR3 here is CASSSGAAELFF. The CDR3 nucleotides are TGTGCCAGCAGCTCCGGGGCTGCGGAGCTGTTTTTT.

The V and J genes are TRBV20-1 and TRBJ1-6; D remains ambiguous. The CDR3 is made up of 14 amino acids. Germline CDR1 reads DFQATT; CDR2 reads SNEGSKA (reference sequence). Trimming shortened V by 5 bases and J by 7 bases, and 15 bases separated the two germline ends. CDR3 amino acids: CSAPLGGGNSPLHF. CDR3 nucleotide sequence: TGCAGTGCTCCGCTGGGAGGAGGGAATTCACCCCTCCACTTT.

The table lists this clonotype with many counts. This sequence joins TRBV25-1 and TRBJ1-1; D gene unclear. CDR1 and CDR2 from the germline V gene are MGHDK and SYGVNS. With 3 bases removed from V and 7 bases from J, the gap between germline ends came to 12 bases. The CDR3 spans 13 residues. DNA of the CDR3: TGTGCCAGCAGTGATGCGTCTCCCTTTGAAGCTTTCTTT. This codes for CASSDASPFEAFF.

The CDR3 region is CASNPQGEGGYTF. The CDR3 region has the DNA TGTGCCAGCAACCCACAGGGGGAAGGAGGCTACACCTTC. The rearrangement uses TRBV6-1 and TRBJ1-2; TRBD1 agrees at 8 bases. Germline CDR1 MNHNS, CDR2 SASEGT. The CDR3 has 13 residues. The V and J ends lost 7 bases and 8 bases, in that order; junction bases with no gene match: 9.

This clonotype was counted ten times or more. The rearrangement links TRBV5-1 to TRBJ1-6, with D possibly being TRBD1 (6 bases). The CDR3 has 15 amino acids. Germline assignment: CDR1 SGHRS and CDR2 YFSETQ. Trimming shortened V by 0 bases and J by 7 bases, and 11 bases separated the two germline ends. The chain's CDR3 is CASSLVGAVNSPLHF. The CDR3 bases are TGCGCCAGCAGCTTGGTGGGGGCAGTGAATTCACCCCTCCACTTT.

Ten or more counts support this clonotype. This CDR3 is CASSLSPGWNTEAFF. As DNA, the CDR3 is TGTGCCAGCAGTTTAAGTCCGGGTTGGAACACTGAAGCTTTCTTT. V is TRBV12-3 or TRBV12-4 and J is TRBJ1-1; D gene uncertain. The CDR3 sequence is 15 residues long. Trimming cost V 2 bases and J 1 base, with 11 bases left between them.

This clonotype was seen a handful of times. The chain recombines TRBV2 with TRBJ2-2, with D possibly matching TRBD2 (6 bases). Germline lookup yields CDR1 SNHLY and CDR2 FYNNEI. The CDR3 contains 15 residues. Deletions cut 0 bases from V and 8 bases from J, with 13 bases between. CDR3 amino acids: CASSEALRGRGELFF. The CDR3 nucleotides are TGTGCCAGCAGTGAAGCGCTTCGGGGGAGAGGGGAGCTGTTTTTT.

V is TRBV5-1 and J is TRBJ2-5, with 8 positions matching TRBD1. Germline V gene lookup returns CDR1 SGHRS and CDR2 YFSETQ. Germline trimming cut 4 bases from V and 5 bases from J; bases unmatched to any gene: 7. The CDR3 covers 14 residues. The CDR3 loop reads CASSGRGLWETQYF. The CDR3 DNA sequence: TGCGCCAGCAGCGGCAGGGGGCTGTGGGAGACCCAGTACTTC.

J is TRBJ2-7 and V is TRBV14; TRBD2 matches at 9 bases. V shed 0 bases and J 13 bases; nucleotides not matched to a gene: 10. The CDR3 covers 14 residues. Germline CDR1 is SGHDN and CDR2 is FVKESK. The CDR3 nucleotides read TGTGCCAGCAGCCAAGATCCTCGGCTAGCGGGGATATACTTC. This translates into CASSQDPRLAGIYF.

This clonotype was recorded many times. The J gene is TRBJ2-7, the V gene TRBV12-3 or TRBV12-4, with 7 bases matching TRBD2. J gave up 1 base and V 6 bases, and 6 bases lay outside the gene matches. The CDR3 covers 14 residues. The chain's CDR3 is CASSDGLGSYEQYF. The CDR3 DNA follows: TGTGCCAGCAGCGACGGACTAGGTTCCTACGAGCAGTACTTC.

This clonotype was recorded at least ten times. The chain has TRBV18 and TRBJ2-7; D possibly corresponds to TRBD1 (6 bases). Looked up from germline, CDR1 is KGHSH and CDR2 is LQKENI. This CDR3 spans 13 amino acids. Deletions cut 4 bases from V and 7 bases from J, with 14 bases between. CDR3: CASSQGESGEQYF. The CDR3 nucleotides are TGTGCCAGCTCACAGGGGGAGTCTGGAGAGCAGTACTTC.

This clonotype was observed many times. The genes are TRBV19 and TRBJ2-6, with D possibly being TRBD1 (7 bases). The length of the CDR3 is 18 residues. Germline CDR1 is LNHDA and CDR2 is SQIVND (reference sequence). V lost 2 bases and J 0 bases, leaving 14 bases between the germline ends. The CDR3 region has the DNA TGTGCCAGTAGTATAACAGGGACAGCGGGCTCTGGGGCCAACGTCCTGACTTTC. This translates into CASSITGTAGSGANVLTF.

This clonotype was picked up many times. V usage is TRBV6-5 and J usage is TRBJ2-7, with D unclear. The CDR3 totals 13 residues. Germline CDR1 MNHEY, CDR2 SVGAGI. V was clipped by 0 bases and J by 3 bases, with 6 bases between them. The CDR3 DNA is TGTGCCAGCAGTTACTCTTTAAACTACGAGCAGTACTTC. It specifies CASSYSLNYEQYF.

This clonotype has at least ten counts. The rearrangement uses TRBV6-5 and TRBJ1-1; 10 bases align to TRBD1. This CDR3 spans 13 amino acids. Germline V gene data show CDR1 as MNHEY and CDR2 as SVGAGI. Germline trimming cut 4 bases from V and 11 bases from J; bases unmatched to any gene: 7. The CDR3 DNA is TGTGCCAGCAGTTCGACAGGGGGCCAGAGGGCTTTCTTT. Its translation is CASSSTGGQRAFF.

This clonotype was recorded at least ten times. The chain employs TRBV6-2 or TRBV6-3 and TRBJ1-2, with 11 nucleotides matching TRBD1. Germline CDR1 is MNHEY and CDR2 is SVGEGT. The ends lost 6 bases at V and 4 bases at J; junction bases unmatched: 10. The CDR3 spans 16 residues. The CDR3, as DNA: TGTGCCAGCAGCCAGGACAGGGGGCTGCGGGGCTATGGCTACACCTTC. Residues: CASSQDRGLRGYGYTF.

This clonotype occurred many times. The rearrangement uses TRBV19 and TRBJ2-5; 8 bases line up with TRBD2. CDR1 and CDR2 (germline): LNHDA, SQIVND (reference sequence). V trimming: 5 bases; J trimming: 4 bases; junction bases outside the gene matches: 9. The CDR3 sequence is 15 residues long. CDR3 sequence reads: CASSPRLAFGETQYF. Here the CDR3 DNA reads TGTGCCAGTAGTCCGCGACTAGCGTTTGGAGAGACCCAGTACTTC.

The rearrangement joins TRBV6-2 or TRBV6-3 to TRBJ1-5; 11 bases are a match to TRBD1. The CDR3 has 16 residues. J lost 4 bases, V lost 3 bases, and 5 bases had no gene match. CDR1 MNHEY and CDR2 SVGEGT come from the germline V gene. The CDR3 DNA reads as TGTGCCAGCAGTTATCCCGGGACAGGGGGGAATCAGCCCCAGCATTTT. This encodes CASSYPGTGGNQPQHF.

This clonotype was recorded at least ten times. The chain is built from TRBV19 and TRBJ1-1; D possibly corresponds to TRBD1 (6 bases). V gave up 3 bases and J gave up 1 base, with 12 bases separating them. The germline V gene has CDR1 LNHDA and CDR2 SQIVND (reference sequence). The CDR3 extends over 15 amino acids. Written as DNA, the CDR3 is TGTGCCAGTAGTATCGACAGGACACGGAACACTGAAGCTTTCTTT. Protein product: CASSIDRTRNTEAFF.

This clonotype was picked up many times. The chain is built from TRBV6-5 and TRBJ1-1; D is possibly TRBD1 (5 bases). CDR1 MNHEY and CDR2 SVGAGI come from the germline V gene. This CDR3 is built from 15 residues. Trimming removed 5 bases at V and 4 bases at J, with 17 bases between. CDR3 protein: CASSHLDTRGTEAFF. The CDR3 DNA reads TGTGCCAGCAGTCACCTGGACACCCGGGGCACTGAAGCTTTCTTT.

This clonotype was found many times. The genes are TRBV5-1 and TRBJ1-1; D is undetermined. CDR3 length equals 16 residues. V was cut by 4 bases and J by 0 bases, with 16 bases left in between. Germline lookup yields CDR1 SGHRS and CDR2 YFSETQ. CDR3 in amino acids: CASSGDISDLNTEAFF. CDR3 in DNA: TGCGCCAGCAGCGGCGACATAAGCGACTTGAACACTGAAGCTTTCTTT.

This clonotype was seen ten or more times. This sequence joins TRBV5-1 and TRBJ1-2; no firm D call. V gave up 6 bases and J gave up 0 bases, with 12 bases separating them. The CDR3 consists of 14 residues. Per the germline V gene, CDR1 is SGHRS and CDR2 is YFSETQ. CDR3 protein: CASTRDTANYGYTF. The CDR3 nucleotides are TGCGCCAGCACCCGCGATACAGCTAACTATGGCTACACCTTC.

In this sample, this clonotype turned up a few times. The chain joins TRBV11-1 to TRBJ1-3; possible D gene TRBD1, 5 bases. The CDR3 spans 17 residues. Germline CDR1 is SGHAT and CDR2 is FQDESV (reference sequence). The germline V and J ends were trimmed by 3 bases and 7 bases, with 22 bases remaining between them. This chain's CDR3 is CASSFTFGTPNPNTIYF. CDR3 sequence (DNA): TGTGCCAGCAGCTTCACTTTTGGGACCCCAAACCCCAACACCATATATTTT.

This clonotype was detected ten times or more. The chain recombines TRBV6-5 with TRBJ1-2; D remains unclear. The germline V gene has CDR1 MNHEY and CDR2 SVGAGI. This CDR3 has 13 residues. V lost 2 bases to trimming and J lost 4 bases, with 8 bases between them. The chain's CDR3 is CASSYRQAYGYTF. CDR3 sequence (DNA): TGTGCCAGCAGTTACCGGCAGGCCTATGGCTACACCTTC.

The CDR3 DNA reads as TGTGCCAGCAGCTTGGGGGCAGGAGCTTGGGAGACCCAGTACTTC. Residues: CASSLGAGAWETQYF. This sequence joins TRBV5-4 and TRBJ2-5; the D is unclear. CDR3 length: 15 residues. V was clipped by 0 bases and J by 5 bases, with 14 bases between them. Germline CDR1 reads SGHNT; CDR2 reads YYREEE (reference sequence).

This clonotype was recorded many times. CDR3 protein: CASSLARGNEQYF. The CDR3 nucleotides read TGTGCCAGCAGCTTAGCGCGGGGGAACGAGCAGTACTTC. V usage is TRBV7-2 and J usage is TRBJ2-7; TRBD2 matches at 7 bases. The CDR3 has 13 amino acids. J lost 5 bases, V lost 0 bases, and 1 base had no gene match. The germline CDR1 and CDR2 sequences are SGHTA and FQGNSA. Together with reference TRBV7-2 and TRBJ2-7, the CDR3 gives the full variable domain: GAGVSQSPSNKVTEKGKDVELRCDPISGHTALYWYRQSLGQGLEFLIYFQGNSAPDKSGLPSDRFSAERTGGSVSTLTIQRTQQEDSAVYLCASSLARGNEQYFGPGTRLTVT.

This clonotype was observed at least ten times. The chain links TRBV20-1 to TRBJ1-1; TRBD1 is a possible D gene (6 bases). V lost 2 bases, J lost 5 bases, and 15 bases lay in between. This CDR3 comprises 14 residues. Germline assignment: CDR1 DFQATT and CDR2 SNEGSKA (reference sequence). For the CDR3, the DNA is TGCAGTGCTAGATATTCGGGGGCTGGAACTGAAGCTTTCTTT. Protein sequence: CSARYSGAGTEAFF.

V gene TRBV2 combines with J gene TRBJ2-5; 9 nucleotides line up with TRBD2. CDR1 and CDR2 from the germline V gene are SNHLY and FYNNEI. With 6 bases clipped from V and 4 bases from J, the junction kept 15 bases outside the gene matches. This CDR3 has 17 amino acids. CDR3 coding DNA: TGTGCCAGCAGCTGGACTAGCGCCGGGGTCTCGGGAGAGACCCAGTACTTC. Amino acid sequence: CASSWTSAGVSGETQYF.